The T cell receptor (beta chain) described here comes from a study of shared clonotypes between healthy human individuals. Trimming shortened V by 2 bases and J by 8 bases, and 7 bases separated the two germline ends. The CDR3 length is 12 residues. Germline CDR1 MGHRA, CDR2 YSYEKL. Each replicate PCR on the sorted subsets used roughly 210 ng DNA (about 30,000 T cell genomes). Here immunoSEQ multiplex PCR was the method, and the copy in TCRdb shows in-frame clones only, minus some. This table holds some 630,000 clones, 55% to 75% found once. This receptor was obtained from a woman aged 25 to 45 in good health. What was sequenced was memory CD4+ T cells sorted from blood. The subset is: CD45RA-negative fraction. The chain combines TRBV4-1 with TRBJ2-1; a weak D match, TRBD2 (5 bases). In DNA form, the CDR3 reads TGCGCCAGCAGCCAACTACTAGATGAGCAGTTCTTC. Translation: CASSQLLDEQFF.